The TCR beta chain described here comes from a study of blood T cell repertoires in COVID-19. Study-wide background: COVID-19 samples, acute and convalescent, were from the United States, Italy and Spain.

The CDR3 consists of 16 residues. V lost 0 bases to trimming and J lost 3 bases, with 11 bases between them. The germline CDR1 and CDR2 sequences are MGHRA and YSYEKL. Libraries were prepared by immunoSEQ multiplex PCR; TCRdb keeps only in-frame clonotypes and omits some of them. The sample includes about 150,000 clones, 75% to 90% of them seen just once. The specimen was peripheral blood. The TCR sequence derives from a woman aged 55-70 years with active or convalescent COVID-19. The chain recombines TRBV4-1 with TRBJ1-4, with D uncertain. The CDR3 DNA is TGCGCCAGCAGCCAAGATGGTAACGGTCCTAATGAAAAACTGTTTTTT. Encoded protein: CASSQDGNGPNEKLFF.